These 22 T cell receptor beta chains were sequenced from one sample in a study of blood T cell repertoires in COVID-19 (dated by TCRdb to the early 2020s). Receptors were amplified or captured by the immunoSEQ multiplex PCR assay. What TCRdb holds here is the immuneACCESS table cut down to in-frame rearrangements. Part of the clones is not present; checked against another copy, under half of the missing clones reflect an unresolved V gene, and the others are unexplained. The sample has a few hundred thousand clones on record, roughly 86% of them singletons. The ten largest make up 10% of the sample. What was sequenced was PBMCs or T cells enriched from blood (not recorded which). The receptors stem from a man in his late teens or twenties with acute COVID-19.

The rearrangement joins TRBV2 to TRBJ1-1, with 7 bases aligning to TRBD1. Germline CDR1 is SNHLY and CDR2 is FYNNEI. The CDR3 has 12 amino acids. Trimming took 11 bases from V and 5 from J; bases not matched to a gene: 8. CDR3: CAVSDRRTEAFF. For the CDR3, the DNA is TGTGCCGTCTCGGACAGGAGGACTGAAGCTTTCTTT.

The CDR3 nucleotides read TGTGCCAGCAGCCAAGATGCGGGGCGGAACAATCAGCCCCAGCATTTT. It is translated as CASSQDAGRNNQPQHF. The rearrangement joins TRBV14 to TRBJ1-5; a possible D gene is TRBD1 (5 bases). Germline lookup yields CDR1 SGHDN and CDR2 FVKESK. The CDR3 runs to 16 residues. The germline V and J ends were trimmed by 0 bases and 3 bases, with 12 bases remaining between them.

This clone showed up just a few times. The V and J genes are TRBV4-1 and TRBJ1-3, with D hard to call. Trimming pared 4 bases from V and 2 bases from J, leaving 21 bases between. Per germline, CDR1 MGHRA and CDR2 YSYEKL. CDR3 size: 18 residues. The CDR3 coding sequence is TGCGCCAGCAGCCCAAGGAGGGAAGGACTCGAGCCTGGAAACACCATATATTTT. Residues: CASSPRREGLEPGNTIYF.

V gene TRBV28 combines with J gene TRBJ1-2; weak D call: TRBD1 (5 bases). Germline V gene data show CDR1 as MDHEN and CDR2 as SYDVKM. The CDR3 is 15 amino acids. V shed 8 bases and J shed 8 bases, with 24 bases lying between them. CDR3 region: CASGLHQGGVSGYTF. DNA of the CDR3: TGTGCCAGCGGGTTGCATCAGGGAGGTGTGAGCGGCTACACCTTC.

In this sample, this clone turned up a few times. The CDR3 is CATSDFQGQPQHF. CDR3 DNA sequence: TGTGCCACCAGTGATTTTCAGGGTCAGCCCCAGCATTTT. V and J are TRBV24-1 and TRBJ1-5, with D possibly TRBD1 on 5 matching bases. The CDR3 has 13 residues. Germline V CDR1 and CDR2: KGHDR, SFDVKD. Trimming shortened V by 1 base and J by 6 bases, and 6 bases separated the two germline ends.

V and J are TRBV12-5 and TRBJ2-5, with TRBD2 matching 8 bases. Germline V gene sequence: CDR1 LGHNT, CDR2 FRNRAP. The CDR3 spans 16 residues. V was clipped by 1 base and J by 0 bases; unmatched bases: 4. Here the CDR3 DNA reads TGTGCTAGTGGTTTGGCCTCGGGGGGGTACCAAGAGACCCAGTACTTC. Translation: CASGLASGGYQETQYF.

The V call is TRBV30, the J call TRBJ2-3; possibly TRBD2 for D (7 bases). This CDR3 region has 12 residues. Between the trimmed V and J ends, which lost 6 bases and 7 bases, there was a span of 14 bases. In germline, CDR1 is GTSNPN, CDR2 SVGIG (reference sequence). The CDR3 here is CACGGPPHTQYF. In DNA form, the CDR3 reads TGTGCCTGCGGGGGGCCCCCACATACGCAGTATTTT.

The chain recombines TRBV4-1 with TRBJ2-3, with TRBD2 matching 9 bases. V lost 3 bases, J lost 3 bases, and 13 bases stayed unmatched. The CDR3 length is 18 residues. From germline, CDR1 is MGHRA and CDR2 YSYEKL. This CDR3 is CASSHPSISGSETDTQYF. The CDR3 nucleotides are TGCGCCAGCAGCCACCCCTCCATTAGCGGGAGTGAGACAGATACGCAGTATTTT.

In this sample, this clone turned up once. The rearrangement joins TRBV7-3 to TRBJ2-1; 9 bases align to TRBD2. J was trimmed by 3 bases and V by 3 bases; bases with no gene match: 0. Germline-derived CDR1 and CDR2 are SGHTA and FQGTGA. The CDR3 spans 14 residues. CDR3 loop: CASSLTSGYNEQFF. For the CDR3, the DNA is TGTGCCAGCAGCTTGACTAGCGGCTACAATGAGCAGTTCTTC.

CDR3 coding DNA: TGTGCCAGCAGTTTCCCCCTTTCCGACAGCTATCCCTACGAGCAGTACTTC. Its translation is CASSFPLSDSYPYEQYF. The genes are TRBV28 and TRBJ2-7; D perhaps matches TRBD1 (5 bases). CDR3 length: 17 amino acids. CDR1 and CDR2 from the germline V gene are MDHEN and SYDVKM. Trimming took 3 bases from V and 2 from J, leaving 20 bases between them. Together with reference TRBV28 and TRBJ2-7, the CDR3 gives the full variable domain: DVKVTQSSRYLVKRTGEKVFLECVQDMDHENMFWYRQDPGLGLRLIYFSYDVKMKEKGDIPEGYSVSREKKERFSLILESASTNQTSMYLCASSFPLSDSYPYEQYFGPGTRLTVT.

V gene TRBV11-3 combines with J gene TRBJ2-1, with TRBD2 matching over 10 bases. The V and J ends lost 5 bases and 2 bases, in that order; junction bases with no gene match: 9. The CDR3 consists of 17 residues. The V gene's germline CDR1 is SGHNT and CDR2 YENEEA. CDR3 sequence reads: CASSLTSTSGAYNEQFF. CDR3 nucleotide sequence: TGTGCCAGCAGCCTGACATCAACTAGCGGGGCCTACAATGAGCAGTTCTTC.

The rearrangement uses TRBV27 and TRBJ1-3; D unresolved. V shed 1 base and J shed 2 bases, with 6 bases lying between them. CDR3 length equals 14 residues. The germline V gene has CDR1 MNHEY and CDR2 SMNVEV (reference sequence). As DNA, the CDR3 is TGTGCCAGCAGTTTATTACCTACTGGAAACACCATATATTTT. Protein product: CASSLLPTGNTIYF.

The CDR3 region is CASSPNGETQYF. CDR3 DNA sequence: TGTGCCAGCAGCCCAAACGGAGAGACCCAGTACTTC. This chain connects TRBV7-3 to TRBJ2-5; D call uncertain. This CDR3 region has 12 residues. The V gene's germline CDR1 is SGHTA and CDR2 FQGTGA. Trimming took 5 bases from V and 4 from J, leaving 8 bases between them.

V gene TRBV11-2 combines with J gene TRBJ1-2; D call uncertain. Trimming removed 1 base at V and 4 bases at J, with 7 bases between. Germline V gives CDR1 SGHAT, CDR2 FQNNGV. CDR3 size: 13 residues. CDR3 region: CASSLADIYGYTF. In DNA form, the CDR3 reads TGTGCCAGCAGCTTAGCAGACATCTATGGCTACACCTTC. Variable domain in full (rest from reference TRBV11-2 and TRBJ1-2): EAGVAQSPRYKIIEKRQSVAFWCNPISGHATLYWYQQILGQGPKLLIQFQNNGVVDDSQLPKDRFSAERLKGVDSTLKIQPAKLEDSAVYLCASSLADIYGYTFGSGTRLTVV.

The V and J genes are TRBV5-4 and TRBJ1-2; the match to TRBD1 covers 8 bases. The length of the CDR3 is 14 residues. The germline gives CDR1 SGHNT, CDR2 YYREEE (reference sequence). J gave up 6 bases and V 4 bases, and 8 bases lay outside the gene matches. The CDR3 is CASSLRTGYNGYTF. In DNA, the CDR3 is TGTGCCAGCAGCCTACGGACAGGGTATAATGGCTACACCTTC.

The chain employs TRBV30 and TRBJ2-7; D possibly corresponds to TRBD2 (6 bases). Trimming removed 2 bases from V and 0 bases from J, with 11 bases in between. CDR1 is GTSNPN, CDR2 SVGIG, per germline (reference sequence). The CDR3 contains 14 residues. CDR3 residues: CAWSFGLSSYEQYF. As DNA, the CDR3 is TGTGCCTGGAGTTTTGGACTAAGCTCCTACGAGCAGTACTTC.

The rearrangement joins TRBV23-1 to TRBJ2-3, with 7 bases that match TRBD1. TRBV23-1 is an ORF, with its function uncertain. There are 14 residues in the CDR3. After removal of 9 bases from V and 2 bases from J, the junction contained 8 bases not matched to a gene. CDR3 loop: CARRRGRFTDTQYF. For the CDR3, the DNA is TGCGCCAGACGCAGGGGGAGATTCACAGATACGCAGTATTTT.

The chain employs TRBV19 and TRBJ2-7; TRBD2 matches at 9 bases. The germline CDR1 and CDR2 sequences are LNHDA and SQIVND (reference sequence). The CDR3 sequence is 13 residues long. The ends lost 8 bases at V and 1 base at J; junction bases unmatched: 3. The CDR3 region has the DNA TGTGCCAGTGCTACTAGCGGGTCCTACGAGCAGTACTTC. Translating it yields CASATSGSYEQYF.

The chain recombines TRBV28 with TRBJ1-2; the D gene is possibly TRBD1 (6 bases). The length of the CDR3 is 15 residues. V lost 5 bases to trimming and J lost 3 bases, with 16 bases between them. Germline values: CDR1 MDHEN, CDR2 SYDVKM. The CDR3 coding sequence is TGTGCCAGCAGTATACCAGGGGAAGGGTACTATGGCTACACCTTC. It is translated as CASSIPGEGYYGYTF.

This clone was counted once. The chain combines TRBV19 with TRBJ2-1; maybe TRBD2 (7 bases). V gave up 7 bases and J gave up 4 bases, with 26 bases separating them. CDR1 and CDR2 (germline): LNHDA, SQIVND (reference sequence). The CDR3 runs to 18 residues. CDR3: CASKPRGRGIYLYNEQFF. Written as DNA, the CDR3 is TGTGCCAGTAAGCCGAGGGGGAGGGGAATCTACTTATACAATGAGCAGTTCTTC. Complete variable domain (other parts from reference TRBV19 and TRBJ2-1): DGGITQSPKYLFRKEGQNVTLSCEQNLNHDAMYWYRQDPGQGLRLIYYSQIVNDFQKGDIAEGYSVSREKKESFPLTVTSAQKNPTAFYLCASKPRGRGIYLYNEQFFGPGTRLTVL.

CDR3 in DNA: TGTGCCAGTGGCCTCCTAGCCCCCGGGGTGAGTGAGGAGCAGTACTTC. It specifies CASGLLAPGVSEEQYF. J is TRBJ2-7 and V is TRBV19, with D possibly being TRBD2 (5 bases). The CDR3 contains 16 residues. The V gene's germline CDR1 is LNHDA and CDR2 SQIVND (reference sequence). Trimming left V 8 bases short and J 7 bases short, with 27 bases between.

This clone was detected only once. The V gene is TRBV14, the J gene TRBJ1-2; the D gene is possibly TRBD1 (5 bases). The CDR3 extends over 13 amino acids. Germline CDR1 is SGHDN and CDR2 is FVKESK. V lost 4 bases, J lost 7 bases, and 13 bases lay in between. The CDR3 DNA follows: TGTGCCAGCAGCCGACAGACGGGGGGTGGCTACACCTTC. It translates to CASSRQTGGGYTF.